These 6 T cell receptor beta chains were sequenced from one sample in a study of cytomegalovirus exposure and HLA in healthy donors. This table comes from immunoSEQ multiplex PCR, and its TCRdb copy is limited to in-frame clones, with some not included. Among 190,000 or so clones, approximately 84% were seen once, and the ten largest hold 2.8%. Sequenced: PBMCs. The receptor source for this set is a woman aged 18-35 years in good health and CMV-seropositive.

The sample holds one count of this clone. This chain uses TRBV5-1 with TRBJ2-7, with a possible D match to TRBD2 (6 bases). Germline V CDR1 and CDR2: SGHRS, YFSETQ. V dropped 1 base and J dropped 5 bases, with 10 bases sitting between them. The CDR3 loop spans 13 amino acids. The CDR3 spells CASSLSWGDEQYF. CDR3 bases: TGCGCCAGCAGCTTGTCCTGGGGGGACGAGCAGTACTTC.

The chain employs TRBV10-3 and TRBJ1-4; TRBD1 aligns across 9 bases. This CDR3 is built from 13 residues. The germline gives CDR1 ENHRY, CDR2 SYGVKD. J gave up 10 bases and V 8 bases, and 8 bases lay outside the gene matches. The CDR3 region has the DNA TGTGCCATCTCCCGGGACAGGGAAGGAAAACTGTTTTTT. Translating gives CAISRDREGKLFF.

The CDR3 region is CASSSQGVAFF. The CDR3 DNA follows: TGTGCCAGCAGTTCTCAGGGGGTAGCTTTCTTT. The J gene is TRBJ1-1, the V gene TRBV7-8; 7 bases line up with TRBD1. After removal of 6 bases from V and 10 bases from J, the junction contained 5 bases not matched to a gene. Germline assignment: CDR1 SGHVS and CDR2 FQNEAQ. CDR3 length: 11 amino acids.

Points on this clone: Relative to the germline gene, one junction end is altered; a read error may explain this. The gene calls are TRBV10-3 and TRBJ2-5, with 8 bases aligning to TRBD2. Germline V gives CDR1 ENHRY, CDR2 SYGVKD. The CDR3 has 12 residues. For the CDR3, the DNA is TGTGCCATCAGTGAGGGTACGGGGGGGACCAACTTC. Protein: CAISEGTGGTNF.

The rearrangement joins TRBV9 to TRBJ1-6; 9 bases agree with TRBD1. Germline V gene sequence: CDR1 SGDLS, CDR2 YYNGEE. The V gene end was trimmed by 5 bases and the J gene end by 5 bases; junction bases not matched to a gene: 8. CDR3 length: 16 residues. The CDR3 here is CASRTGTGRNNSPLHF. CDR3 nucleotides: TGTGCCAGCAGGACCGGGACAGGGCGGAATAATTCACCCCTCCACTTT.

The genes are TRBV6-6 and TRBJ2-1, with TRBD2 matching 13 bases. V shed 5 bases, J shed 3 bases, and the junction held 4 bases outside the gene matches. The CDR3 length is 16 residues. From germline, CDR1 is MNHNY and CDR2 SVGAGI (reference sequence). CDR3 in amino acids: CASSAGLAGDYNEQFF. In DNA, the CDR3 is TGTGCCAGCAGTGCTGGACTAGCGGGAGACTACAATGAGCAGTTCTTC.